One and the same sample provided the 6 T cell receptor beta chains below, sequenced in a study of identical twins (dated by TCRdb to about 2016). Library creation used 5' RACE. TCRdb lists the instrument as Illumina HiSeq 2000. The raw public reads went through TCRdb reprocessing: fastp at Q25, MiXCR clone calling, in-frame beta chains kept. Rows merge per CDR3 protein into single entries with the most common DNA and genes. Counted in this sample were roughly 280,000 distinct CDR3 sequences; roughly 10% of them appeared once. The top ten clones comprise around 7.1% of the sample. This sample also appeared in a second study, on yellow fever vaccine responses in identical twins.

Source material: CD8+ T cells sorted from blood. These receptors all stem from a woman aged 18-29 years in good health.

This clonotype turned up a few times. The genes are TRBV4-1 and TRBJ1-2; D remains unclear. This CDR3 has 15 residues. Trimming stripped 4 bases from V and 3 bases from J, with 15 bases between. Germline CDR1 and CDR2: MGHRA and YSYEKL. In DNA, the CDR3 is TGCGCCAGCAGCCGAATAGAGGCGGCCGACTATGGCTACACCTTC. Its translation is CASSRIEAADYGYTF.

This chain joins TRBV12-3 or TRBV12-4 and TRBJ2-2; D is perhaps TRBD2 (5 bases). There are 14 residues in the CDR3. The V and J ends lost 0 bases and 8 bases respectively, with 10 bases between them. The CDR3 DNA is TGTGCCAGCAGTTTAGCGGGAGCGGTAGGGGAGCTGTTTTTT. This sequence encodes CASSLAGAVGELFF.

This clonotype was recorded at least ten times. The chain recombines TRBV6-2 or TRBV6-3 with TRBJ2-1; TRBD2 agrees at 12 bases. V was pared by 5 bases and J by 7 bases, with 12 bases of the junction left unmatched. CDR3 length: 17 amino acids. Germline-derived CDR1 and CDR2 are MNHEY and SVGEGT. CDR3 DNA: TGTGCCAGCAGTCCAGCCGCCGGGACTAGCGGGTGGAATGAGCAGTTCTTC. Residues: CASSPAAGTSGWNEQFF.

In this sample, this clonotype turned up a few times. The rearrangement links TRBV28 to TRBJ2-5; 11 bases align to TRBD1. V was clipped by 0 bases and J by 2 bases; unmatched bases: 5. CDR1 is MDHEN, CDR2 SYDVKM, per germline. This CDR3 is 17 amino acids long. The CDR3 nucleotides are TGTGCCAGCAGTTTATGGGGGACAGGGGGGGGTCAAGAGACCCAGTACTTC. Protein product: CASSLWGTGGGQETQYF. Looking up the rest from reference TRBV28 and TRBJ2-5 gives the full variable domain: DVKVTQSSRYLVKRTGEKVFLECVQDMDHENMFWYRQDPGLGLRLIYFSYDVKMKEKGDIPEGYSVSREKKERFSLILESASTNQTSMYLCASSLWGTGGGQETQYFGPGTRLLVL.

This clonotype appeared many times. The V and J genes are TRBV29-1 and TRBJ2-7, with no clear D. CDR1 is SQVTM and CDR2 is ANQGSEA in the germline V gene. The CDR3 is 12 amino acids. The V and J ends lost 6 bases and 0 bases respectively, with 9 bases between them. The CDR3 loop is CSVQESSYEQYF. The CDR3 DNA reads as TGCAGCGTCCAGGAGAGCTCCTACGAGCAGTACTTC.

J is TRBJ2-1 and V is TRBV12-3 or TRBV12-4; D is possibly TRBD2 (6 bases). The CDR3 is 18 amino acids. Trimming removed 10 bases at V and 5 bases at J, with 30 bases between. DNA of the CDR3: TGTGCCATCTGTTTAGCGGATGGTCTGAGGCTGACGAACAATGAGCAGTTCTTC. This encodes CAICLADGLRLTNNEQFF.